The next 31 T cell receptor beta chains were all read from a single sample in a study of T cells after yellow fever vaccination. TCRdb itself ran the 5' RACE reads through MiXCR, one entry per CDR3 protein. The sample consists of about 630,000 distinct CDR3 sequences, more than 9% of them appearing once. The input for sequencing was PBMCs, taken on the day of the yellow fever booster vaccination. The receptor source for this set is a man aged 30 to 39 who received the YFV17D yellow fever vaccine.

The chain recombines TRBV12-3 or TRBV12-4 with TRBJ2-3, with TRBD1 matching 8 bases. J lost 4 bases, V lost 6 bases, and 9 bases had no gene match. The CDR3 sequence is 15 residues long. The CDR3 nucleotides read TGTGCCAGCAGCCAACCCGACAGGGGCGCAGATACGCAGTATTTT. Translated, it gives CASSQPDRGADTQYF.

The rearrangement links TRBV20-1 to TRBJ2-1; D gene uncertain. The CDR3 loop spans 10 amino acids. From germline, CDR1 is DFQATT and CDR2 SNEGSKA (reference sequence). The germline V and J ends were trimmed by 4 bases and 8 bases, with 6 bases remaining between them. Written as DNA, the CDR3 is TGCAGTGCTATCCGACATGAGCAGTTCTTC. Translating it yields CSAIRHEQFF.

The V call is TRBV6-1, the J call TRBJ2-7; 9 bases agree with TRBD1. This CDR3 has 14 amino acids. Looked up from germline, CDR1 is MNHNS and CDR2 is SASEGT. J gave up 5 bases and V 7 bases, and 9 bases lay outside the gene matches. CDR3 loop: CASTPRTGDHEQYF. CDR3 DNA: TGTGCCAGCACCCCTAGGACAGGGGACCACGAGCAGTACTTC.

This clonotype was detected a few times. This chain links TRBV18 with TRBJ1-1; a weak D match, TRBD1 (5 bases). The V end was cut by 6 bases, the J end by 1 base, with 12 bases between. CDR1 and CDR2 from the germline V gene are KGHSH and LQKENI. This CDR3 spans 14 amino acids. CDR3 residues: CASSPGRANTEAFF. In nucleotides, the CDR3 is TGTGCCAGCTCCCCCGGCAGGGCGAACACTGAAGCTTTCTTT.

This chain connects TRBV28 to TRBJ2-3; possibly TRBD2 for D (6 bases). Germline CDR1 is MDHEN and CDR2 is SYDVKM. V was cut by 8 bases and J by 7 bases, with 19 bases left in between. The CDR3 has 14 residues. CDR3 sequence (DNA): TGTGCCAGCGAGGAGGGGCTAGCACAATATACGCAGTATTTT. This encodes CASEEGLAQYTQYF.

This clonotype appeared a few times. V gene TRBV7-2 combines with J gene TRBJ1-2, with no clear D. Trimming removed 2 bases from V and 6 bases from J, with 10 bases in between. Per the germline V gene, CDR1 is SGHTA and CDR2 is FQGNSA. The CDR3 sequence is 13 residues long. The chain's CDR3 is CASSLSSDHGYTF. CDR3 coding DNA: TGTGCCAGCAGCTTAAGTAGCGACCATGGCTACACCTTC.

This clonotype was observed a few times. The gene calls are TRBV20-1 and TRBJ2-3, with TRBD2 matching 8 bases. V trimming: 4 bases; J trimming: 0 bases; junction bases outside the gene matches: 9. CDR1 and CDR2 from the germline V gene are DFQATT and SNEGSKA (reference sequence). This CDR3 spans 16 amino acids. This CDR3 reads CSAINGRAGSTDTQYF. The CDR3 nucleotides are TGCAGTGCTATTAACGGGAGGGCGGGGAGCACAGATACGCAGTATTTT.

This clonotype appeared a few times. The rearrangement joins TRBV11-2 to TRBJ2-7, with 13 bases lining up with TRBD2. The V gene end was trimmed by 4 bases and the J gene end by 6 bases; junction bases not matched to a gene: 6. The CDR3 consists of 15 residues. Germline V gene sequence: CDR1 SGHAT, CDR2 FQNNGV. As DNA, the CDR3 is TGTGCCAGCAGCTCCACTAGCGGGAGGGCGGGCGAGCAGTACTTC. Encoded protein: CASSSTSGRAGEQYF.

On this clonotype: Germline is not matched at one junction end, which may reflect a read error. The chain is built from TRBV29-1 and TRBJ2-7; weak D call: TRBD1 (5 bases). Per the germline V gene, CDR1 is SQVTM and CDR2 is ANQGSEA. The CDR3 covers 13 residues. The CDR3: CSALTAHAYGQYF. The CDR3 nucleotides are TGCAGCGCCCTGACAGCGCATGCTTACGGGCAGTACTTC.

The table lists this clonotype with a few counts. V usage is TRBV12-3 or TRBV12-4 and J usage is TRBJ2-7; D not resolved. The ends were cut back, 1 base at V and 6 bases at J, with 10 bases in the middle. The CDR3 is made up of 13 amino acids. The CDR3 sequence is CASSLEAPREQYF. CDR3 bases: TGTGCCAGCAGTTTAGAGGCTCCACGCGAGCAGTACTTC.

This clonotype was seen many times. The gene calls are TRBV25-1 and TRBJ2-1; no reliable D call. Trimming cost V 3 bases and J 7 bases, with 7 bases left between them. Per germline, CDR1 MGHDK and CDR2 SYGVNS. The CDR3 runs 12 residues. The CDR3 nucleotides are TGTGCCAGCAGTGATCTCGCTAATGAGCAGTTCTTC. Its protein is CASSDLANEQFF.

The rearrangement joins TRBV6-5 to TRBJ2-7, with 7 bases fitting TRBD2. Trimming cost V 4 bases and J 4 bases; bases outside gene matches: 10. The CDR3 has 15 amino acids. CDR1 is MNHEY, CDR2 SVGAGI, per germline. In DNA, the CDR3 is TGTGCCAGCAGTTCCCTGGCTAGCGGAGAATACGAGCAGTACTTC. It encodes CASSSLASGEYEQYF.

This clonotype was counted only a few times. This rearrangement joins TRBV7-2 to TRBJ1-1, with TRBD1 as a possible D gene (6 bases). Trimming removed 1 base at V and 1 base at J, with 13 bases between. The CDR3 extends over 16 amino acids. Germline CDR1 and CDR2: SGHTA and FQGNSA. The CDR3 loop is CASSLGAGVRNTEAFF. CDR3 DNA: TGTGCCAGCAGCTTAGGCGCAGGGGTGAGGAACACTGAAGCTTTCTTT.

The chain carries TRBV20-1 and TRBJ2-7; D tentatively fits TRBD1 or TRBD2 (5 bases each). The germline V and J ends were trimmed by 3 bases and 4 bases, with 22 bases remaining between them. This CDR3 comprises 16 residues. Germline-derived CDR1 and CDR2 are DFQATT and SNEGSKA (reference sequence). The CDR3 nucleotides are TGCAGTGCTAGCGGGACCTTATCAACCTGGCCTTACGAGCAGTACTTC. It is translated as CSASGTLSTWPYEQYF.

This clonotype was detected a few times. The genes are TRBV20-1 and TRBJ2-4, with 7 bases matching TRBD2. The CDR3 spans 14 residues. The J segment lost 3 bases and the V segment lost 6 bases, leaving 8 bases of the junction unmatched. Per germline, CDR1 DFQATT and CDR2 SNEGSKA (reference sequence). In DNA, the CDR3 is TGCAGTGCCGGCCAGGCGGGGGTCAAAAACATTCAGTACTTC. It encodes CSAGQAGVKNIQYF.

V gene TRBV20-1 combines with J gene TRBJ2-1; D perhaps matches TRBD2 (5 bases). Germline V lookup: CDR1 DFQATT, CDR2 SNEGSKA (reference sequence). This CDR3 has 16 amino acids. Trimming shortened V by 0 bases and J by 4 bases, and 16 bases separated the two germline ends. CDR3 in DNA: TGCAGTGCTAGAGATTTCCGGGGAGCGGATTACAATGAGCAGTTCTTC. Translated, it gives CSARDFRGADYNEQFF.

Of note for this clonotype: One end of the junction does not line up with germline, which may come from a read error. This chain joins TRBV2 and TRBJ2-5; TRBD1 matches at 10 bases. Per germline, CDR1 SNHLY and CDR2 FYNNEI. The CDR3 length is 10 residues. The CDR3 here is CASSEGTGAF. The CDR3 DNA reads as TGTGCCAGCAGTGAGGGGACAGGGGCCTTC. Full variable domain (outside the CDR3, taken from reference TRBV2 and TRBJ2-5): EPEVTQTPSHQVTQMGQEVILRCVPISNHLYFYWYRQILGQKVEFLVSFYNNEISEKSEIFDDQFSVERPDGSNFTLKIRSTKLEDSAMYFCASSEGTGAFGPGTRLLVL.

This clonotype has a handful of counts. The chain carries TRBV20-1 and TRBJ2-1, with a tentative D call TRBD1 (5 bases). CDR1 is DFQATT and CDR2 is SNEGSKA in the germline V gene (reference sequence). V gave up 0 bases and J gave up 0 bases, with 12 bases separating them. The CDR3 runs to 16 residues. The CDR3 reads CSARDPDSSSYNEQFF. As DNA, the CDR3 is TGCAGTGCTAGAGATCCTGACAGCAGCTCCTACAATGAGCAGTTCTTC.

This clonotype was counted between two and nine times. The chain is built from TRBV6-4 and TRBJ2-7; D possibly corresponds to TRBD2 (6 bases). V lost 3 bases to trimming and J lost 5 bases, with 14 bases between them. The CDR3 consists of 14 residues. The germline V gene encodes CDR1 MRHNA and CDR2 SNTAGT. CDR3 DNA sequence: TGTGCCAGCAGTGAGGGGGACTGGCCCCACGAGCAGTACTTC. Translating it yields CASSEGDWPHEQYF.

This chain joins TRBV5-1 and TRBJ2-7; no clear D. This CDR3 contains 14 residues. V dropped 0 bases and J dropped 3 bases, with 10 bases sitting between them. In germline, CDR1 is SGHRS, CDR2 YFSETQ. The chain's CDR3 is CASSLAEPGYEQYF. The CDR3 DNA is TGCGCCAGCAGCTTGGCAGAGCCAGGCTACGAGCAGTACTTC.

This clonotype was seen a few times. The chain couples TRBV29-1 to TRBJ2-5, with D hard to call. The ends were cut back, 2 bases at V and 3 bases at J, with 16 bases in the middle. Germline V gene data show CDR1 as SQVTM and CDR2 as ANQGSEA. The length of the CDR3 is 15 residues. CDR3 nucleotides: TGCAGCGTTGAATTCGGTGGCGCTGGGGAAGAGACCCAGTACTTC. Translating gives CSVEFGGAGEETQYF.

This chain connects TRBV15 to TRBJ1-1, with a possible D match to TRBD1 (5 bases). The germline V gene encodes CDR1 LNHNV and CDR2 YYDKDF (reference sequence). Trimming took 5 bases from V and 3 from J, leaving 16 bases between them. The CDR3 contains 15 residues. This CDR3 reads CATSAHRRPDTEAFF. CDR3 nucleotides: TGTGCCACCAGCGCCCACAGGCGTCCGGACACTGAAGCTTTCTTT.

The chain recombines TRBV12-3 or TRBV12-4 with TRBJ2-1; no reliable D call. The CDR3 consists of 13 residues. Trimming took off 6 bases at V and 6 bases at J, with 12 bases between the two ends. The CDR3 loop is CASSRVGVNEQFF. The CDR3 bases are TGTGCCAGCAGCCGGGTGGGTGTCAATGAGCAGTTCTTC.

This clonotype was found many times. The genes are TRBV3-1 and TRBJ2-1, with a possible D match to TRBD1 (5 bases). CDR1 and CDR2 (germline): LGHDT, YNNKEL (reference sequence). The V end lost 2 bases, the J end lost 5 bases, and 10 bases lay between the germline ends. This CDR3 has 14 amino acids. The CDR3 DNA follows: TGTGCCAGCAGCCAACCGCCAGGGAACAATGAGCAGTTCTTC. This encodes CASSQPPGNNEQFF.

The chain has TRBV9 and TRBJ2-1; a weak D match, TRBD2 (7 bases). Germline-derived CDR1 and CDR2 are SGDLS and YYNGEE. V lost 0 bases to trimming and J lost 9 bases, with 13 bases between them. The CDR3 is 14 amino acids. CDR3 sequence (DNA): TGTGCCAGCAGCGTAGCTGCGGGGGCTGGTGAGCAGTTCTTC. Translating it yields CASSVAAGAGEQFF.

This clonotype was counted once. The chain has TRBV27 and TRBJ2-7, with D possibly being TRBD2 (5 bases). The CDR3 runs to 14 residues. V was trimmed by 5 bases and J by 3 bases, leaving 14 bases between them. Germline V gene sequence: CDR1 MNHEY, CDR2 SMNVEV (reference sequence). CDR3 amino acids: CASSTFERIYEQYF. The CDR3 nucleotides are TGTGCCAGCAGTACGTTCGAGCGGATCTACGAGCAGTACTTC.

This clonotype was observed a handful of times. The chain combines TRBV12-3 or TRBV12-4 with TRBJ1-5; no firm D call. There are 15 residues in the CDR3. With 0 bases removed from V and 0 bases from J, the gap between germline ends came to 6 bases. The CDR3 bases are TGTGCCAGCAGTTTAGCCAGTAATAGCAATCAGCCCCAGCATTTT. Translating gives CASSLASNSNQPQHF.

The V call is TRBV27, the J call TRBJ1-5, with a weak D call TRBD1 (6 bases). The CDR3 is made up of 16 amino acids. Trimming cost V 4 bases and J 0 bases, with 13 bases left between them. The germline gives CDR1 MNHEY, CDR2 SMNVEV (reference sequence). CDR3 in DNA: TGTGCCAGCAGTTACCGGGACACCGATAGCAATCAGCCCCAGCATTTT. This encodes CASSYRDTDSNQPQHF.

This clonotype was recorded many times. V and J are TRBV29-1 and TRBJ1-2; a weak D match, TRBD1 (6 bases). Germline CDR1 is SQVTM and CDR2 is ANQGSEA. The V and J ends lost 4 bases and 8 bases respectively, with 14 bases between them. This CDR3 has 12 amino acids. CDR3 sequence reads: CSVVGGPMGYTF. The CDR3 region has the DNA TGCAGCGTTGTGGGGGGCCCAATGGGCTACACCTTC.

This clonotype has only a few counts. This chain connects TRBV20-1 to TRBJ2-5, with D perhaps being TRBD1 or TRBD2 (5 bases each). With 2 bases removed from V and 5 bases from J, the gap between germline ends came to 12 bases. This CDR3 contains 13 residues. CDR1 and CDR2 from the germline V gene are DFQATT and SNEGSKA (reference sequence). DNA for the CDR3: TGCAGTGCTAGAAGAGGGGAAAAGGAGACCCAGTACTTC. This codes for CSARRGEKETQYF.

The count of this clonotype is one. The genes are TRBV5-5 and TRBJ2-3; 10 bases agree with TRBD2. The ends lost 6 bases at V and 5 bases at J; junction bases unmatched: 9. The CDR3 runs 15 residues. Per germline, CDR1 SGHKS and CDR2 YYEKEE (reference sequence). The CDR3 nucleotides are TGTGCCAGCACTCGGACTAGCGGAGGGGTAGATACGCAGTATTTT. It is translated as CASTRTSGGVDTQYF.